This T cell receptor (beta chain) is drawn from a study of T cell responses to AZD1222 COVID-19 vaccine. Study results and caveats: Reportedly, close to half of spike-specific TCRs are directed against unmutated variant regions.

Remarks on this clone: As yet, its antigen is unknown.

Generated by immunoSEQ multiplex PCR, the TCRdb table keeps only in-frame clones and is missing some. The top ten hold about a tenth of the sample, which has under 150,000 clones, about 91% seen once. The germline CDR1 and CDR2 sequences are MDHEN and SYDVKM. Trimming removed 6 bases from V and 4 bases from J, with 15 bases in between. The CDR3 is made up of 15 amino acids. This sequence was found in an adult who received the AZD1222 COVID-19 vaccine. The sample consisted of peripheral blood, taken 28 days after the second AZD1222 dose. This sequence joins TRBV28 and TRBJ1-4; D call uncertain. CDR3 nucleotide sequence: TGTGCCAGCAGCCCCGTGGGCAGCCTTAATGAAAAACTGTTTTTT. This codes for CASSPVGSLNEKLFF. Full variable domain (outside the CDR3, taken from reference TRBV28 and TRBJ1-4): DVKVTQSSRYLVKRTGEKVFLECVQDMDHENMFWYRQDPGLGLRLIYFSYDVKMKEKGDIPEGYSVSREKKERFSLILESASTNQTSMYLCASSPVGSLNEKLFFGSGTQLSVL.